This T cell receptor (beta chain) was retrieved from a study of molecular identifiers for immune sequencing clone quantification. General study results and limits: Identical TCR molecules sharing a barcode could underestimate highly expanded clone sizes.

TCRdb re-called the PCR reads through MiXCR, storing one row per CDR3 protein. In the table there are about 86,000 distinct CDR3 sequences, 20% to 30% of which are singletons. This clonotype was detected many times. Its antigen is unidentified. After removal of 5 bases from V and 7 bases from J, the junction contained 6 bases not matched to a gene. Germline lookup yields CDR1 MNHEY and CDR2 SMNVEV (reference sequence). The CDR3 runs 14 residues. This receptor was identified in a human donor in good health. Some libraries in this study had Jurkat cell RNA spiked in. Sequences were obtained from naive CD8+ T cells from blood, with Jurkat cell RNA spiked in. Documented subset: FACS-sorted CD8+CD4-CCR7+CD45RA+ naive T cells. The chain uses TRBV27 and TRBJ2-7, with 12 positions matching TRBD2. CDR3 amino acids: CASSRLAGVREQYF. The CDR3 coding sequence is TGTGCCAGCAGTAGACTAGCGGGAGTTCGTGAGCAGTACTTC.